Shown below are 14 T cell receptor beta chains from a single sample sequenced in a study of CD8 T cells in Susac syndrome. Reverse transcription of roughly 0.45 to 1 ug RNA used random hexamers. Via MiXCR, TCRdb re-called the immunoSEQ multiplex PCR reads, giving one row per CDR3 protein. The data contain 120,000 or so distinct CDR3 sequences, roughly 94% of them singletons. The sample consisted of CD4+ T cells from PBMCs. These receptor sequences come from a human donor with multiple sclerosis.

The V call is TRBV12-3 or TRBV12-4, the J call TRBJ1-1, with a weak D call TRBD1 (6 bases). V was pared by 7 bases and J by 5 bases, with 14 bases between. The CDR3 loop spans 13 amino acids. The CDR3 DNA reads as TGTGCCAGCAAATCCCTAGGGGGAACTGAAGCTTTCTTT. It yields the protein CASKSLGGTEAFF.

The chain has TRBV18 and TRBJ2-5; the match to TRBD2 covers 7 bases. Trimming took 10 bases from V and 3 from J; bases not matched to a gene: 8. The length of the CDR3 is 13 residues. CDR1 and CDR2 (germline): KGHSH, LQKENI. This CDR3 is CATLRGREETQYF. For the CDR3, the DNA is TGTGCCACCCTCCGCGGGAGAGAAGAGACCCAGTACTTC.

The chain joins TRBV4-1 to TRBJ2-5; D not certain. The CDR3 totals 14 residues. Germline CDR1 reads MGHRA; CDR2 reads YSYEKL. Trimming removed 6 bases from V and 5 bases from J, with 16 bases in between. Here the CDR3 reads CASRTVAGLETQYF. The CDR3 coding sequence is TGCGCCAGCAGGACGGTCGCCGGCCTCGAGACCCAGTACTTC.

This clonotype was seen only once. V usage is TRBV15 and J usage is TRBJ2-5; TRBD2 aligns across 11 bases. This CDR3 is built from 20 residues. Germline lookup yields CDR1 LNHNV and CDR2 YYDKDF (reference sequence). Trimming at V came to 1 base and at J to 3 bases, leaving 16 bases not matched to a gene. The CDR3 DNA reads TGTGCCACCAGCAGAGGTCGGGTCGAGAGTAGCGGGGGGGCCGAAGAGACCCAGTACTTC. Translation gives CATSRGRVESSGGAEETQYF.

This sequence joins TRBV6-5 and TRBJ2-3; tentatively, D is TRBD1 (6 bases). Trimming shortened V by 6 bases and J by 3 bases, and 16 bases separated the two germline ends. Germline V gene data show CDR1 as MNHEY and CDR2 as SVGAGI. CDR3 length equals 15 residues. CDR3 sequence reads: CASRRQAARTDTQYF. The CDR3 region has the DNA TGTGCCAGCAGACGACAGGCGGCACGGACAGATACGCAGTATTTT.

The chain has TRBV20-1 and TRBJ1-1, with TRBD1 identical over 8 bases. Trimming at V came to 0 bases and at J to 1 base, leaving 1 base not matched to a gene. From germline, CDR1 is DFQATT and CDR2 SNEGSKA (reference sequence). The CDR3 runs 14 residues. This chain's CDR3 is CSARDDRGNTEAFF. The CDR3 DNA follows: TGCAGTGCTAGAGATGACAGGGGGAACACTGAAGCTTTCTTT.

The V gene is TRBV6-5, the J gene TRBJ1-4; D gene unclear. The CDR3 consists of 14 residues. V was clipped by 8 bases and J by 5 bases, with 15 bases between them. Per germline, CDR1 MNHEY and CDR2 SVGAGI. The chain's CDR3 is CASSVGSGNEKLFF. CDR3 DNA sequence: TGTGCCAGCTCGGTGGGGAGTGGAAATGAAAAACTGTTTTTT.

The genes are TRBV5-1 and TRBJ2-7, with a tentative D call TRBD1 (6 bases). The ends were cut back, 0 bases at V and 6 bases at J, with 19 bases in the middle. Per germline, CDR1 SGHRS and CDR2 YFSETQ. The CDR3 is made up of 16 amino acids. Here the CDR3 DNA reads TGCGCCAGCAGCTTGGTACAGGGCTTCGCGTTCTCCGAGCAGTACTTC. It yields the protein CASSLVQGFAFSEQYF. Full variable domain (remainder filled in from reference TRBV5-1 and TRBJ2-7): KAGVTQTPRYLIKTRGQQVTLSCSPISGHRSVSWYQQTPGQGLQFLFEYFSETQRNKGNFPGRFSGRQFSNSRSEMNVSTLELGDSALYLCASSLVQGFAFSEQYFGPGTRLTVT.

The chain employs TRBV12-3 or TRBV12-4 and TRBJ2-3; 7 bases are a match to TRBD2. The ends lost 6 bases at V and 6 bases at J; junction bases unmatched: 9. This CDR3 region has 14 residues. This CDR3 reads CASSPVTGGDTQYF. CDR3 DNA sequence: TGTGCCAGCAGCCCCGTGACCGGGGGGGATACGCAGTATTTT.

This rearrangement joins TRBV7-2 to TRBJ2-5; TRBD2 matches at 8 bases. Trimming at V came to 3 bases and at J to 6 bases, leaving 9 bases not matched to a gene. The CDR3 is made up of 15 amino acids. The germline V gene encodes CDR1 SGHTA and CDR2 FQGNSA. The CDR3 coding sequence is TGTGCCAGCAGCTTCTCCGGGGGGGCGTATCAGACCCAGTACTTC. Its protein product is CASSFSGGAYQTQYF.

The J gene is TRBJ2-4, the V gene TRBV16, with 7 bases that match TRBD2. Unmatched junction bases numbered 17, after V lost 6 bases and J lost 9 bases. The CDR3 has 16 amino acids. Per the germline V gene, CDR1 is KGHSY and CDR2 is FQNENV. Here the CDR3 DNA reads TGTGCCAGCAGTCAAGGAGGGACTACAGTTACAGCCATTCAGTACTTC. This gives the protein CASSQGGTTVTAIQYF.

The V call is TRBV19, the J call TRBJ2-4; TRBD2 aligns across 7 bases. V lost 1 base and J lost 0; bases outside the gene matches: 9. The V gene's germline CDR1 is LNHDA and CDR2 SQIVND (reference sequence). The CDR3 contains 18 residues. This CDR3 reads CASSIGLADKLAKNIQYF. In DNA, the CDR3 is TGTGCCAGTAGTATAGGGCTAGCGGATAAACTAGCCAAAAACATTCAGTACTTC.

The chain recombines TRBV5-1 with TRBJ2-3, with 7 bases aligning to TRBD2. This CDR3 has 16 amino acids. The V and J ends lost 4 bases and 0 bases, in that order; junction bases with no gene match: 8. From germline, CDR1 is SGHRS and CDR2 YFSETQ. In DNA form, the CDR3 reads TGCGCCAGCAGCCTTAAGCGGGACTCTAGCACAGATACGCAGTATTTT. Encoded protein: CASSLKRDSSTDTQYF.

This CDR3 is CASSHGILGEQYF. DNA for the CDR3: TGCGCCAGCAGCCATGGCATACTGGGGGAGCAGTACTTC. The chain is built from TRBV4-3 and TRBJ2-7; D remains unclear. The CDR3 has 13 amino acids. Germline V lookup: CDR1 LGHNA, CDR2 YSLEER. Trimming left V 3 bases short and J 7 bases short, with 13 bases between.